One sample yielded the 5 T cell receptor beta chains listed below, sequenced in a study of blood T cell repertoires in COVID-19. Profiling relied on immunoSEQ multiplex PCR, and the TCRdb table lists in-frame clones only, not all of them. The data show roughly 65,000 clones, with about 82% seen just once and over 40% held by the top ten. Sample: peripheral blood. Receptor source: a human donor in a cohort sampled during active COVID-19.

The chain joins TRBV2 to TRBJ2-7; a possible D gene is TRBD1 (6 bases). Trimming removed 3 bases at V and 5 bases at J, with 14 bases between. Germline V gives CDR1 SNHLY, CDR2 FYNNEI. CDR3 size: 14 residues. CDR3 residues: CASSEIEQGNEQYF. The CDR3 DNA sequence: TGTGCCAGCAGTGAGATCGAACAGGGCAACGAGCAGTACTTC.

This chain connects TRBV5-1 to TRBJ2-7; 7 bases are shared with TRBD2. V shed 3 bases and J 1 base; nucleotides not matched to a gene: 10. The germline CDR1 and CDR2 sequences are SGHRS and YFSETQ. The CDR3 has 16 residues. The CDR3 reads CASSYMREGPSYEQYF. CDR3 in DNA: TGCGCCAGCAGCTACATGAGGGAGGGACCATCCTACGAGCAGTACTTC.

The chain employs TRBV3-1 (or the pseudogene TRBV3-2) and TRBJ2-7; D call uncertain. Germline lookup yields CDR1 LGHDT and CDR2 YNNKEL (reference sequence). This CDR3 is built from 15 residues. Trimming cost V 0 bases and J 5 bases, with 14 bases left between them. CDR3 residues: CASSQEVRPSHEQYF. In DNA, the CDR3 is TGTGCCAGCAGCCAAGAGGTCAGGCCGAGTCACGAGCAGTACTTC.

The rearrangement uses TRBV27 and TRBJ1-6; D unclear. The CDR3 is made up of 17 amino acids. Trimming pared 2 bases from V and 8 bases from J, leaving 19 bases between. Germline CDR1 and CDR2: MNHEY and SMNVEV (reference sequence). In nucleotides, the CDR3 is TGTGCCAGCAGTTTAGCGGCCAGACCGAAGCCCCATTCACCCCTCCACTTT. Protein product: CASSLAARPKPHSPLHF.

The rearrangement links TRBV4-2 to TRBJ1-5; possibly TRBD1 for D (5 bases). The germline V gene has CDR1 LGHNA and CDR2 YNFKEQ. This CDR3 contains 15 residues. Trimming cost V 4 bases and J 5 bases, with 15 bases left between them. The DNA for the CDR3 is TGTGCCAGCAGCCCTCGGCAGGGTGGGGATCAGCCCCAGCATTTT. Protein product: CASSPRQGGDQPQHF.